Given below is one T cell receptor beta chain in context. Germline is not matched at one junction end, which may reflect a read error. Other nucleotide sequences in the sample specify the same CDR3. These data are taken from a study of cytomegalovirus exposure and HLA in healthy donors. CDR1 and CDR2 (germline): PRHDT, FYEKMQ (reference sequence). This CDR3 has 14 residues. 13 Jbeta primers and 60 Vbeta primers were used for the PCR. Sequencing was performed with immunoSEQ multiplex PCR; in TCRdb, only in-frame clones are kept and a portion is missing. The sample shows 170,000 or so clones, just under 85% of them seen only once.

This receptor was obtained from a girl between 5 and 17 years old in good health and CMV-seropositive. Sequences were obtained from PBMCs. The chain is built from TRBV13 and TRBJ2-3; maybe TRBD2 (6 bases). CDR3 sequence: CASSRGRNLDTQYF. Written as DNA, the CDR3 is TGCGCCAGCAGCCGGGGGAGGAACCTAGATACGCAGTATTTT.